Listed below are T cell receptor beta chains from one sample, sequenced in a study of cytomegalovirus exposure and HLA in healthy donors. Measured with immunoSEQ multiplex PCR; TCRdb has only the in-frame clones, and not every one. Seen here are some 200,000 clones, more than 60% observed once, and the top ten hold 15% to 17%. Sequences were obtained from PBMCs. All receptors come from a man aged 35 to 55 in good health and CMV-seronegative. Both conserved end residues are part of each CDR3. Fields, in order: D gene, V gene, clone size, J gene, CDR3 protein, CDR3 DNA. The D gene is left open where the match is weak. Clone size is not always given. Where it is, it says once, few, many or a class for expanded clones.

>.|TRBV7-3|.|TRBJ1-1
CASSPAGGDTEAFF
TGTGCCAGCAGCCCCGCTGGGGGGGACACTGAAGCTTTCTTT
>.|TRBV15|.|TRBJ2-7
CATSREEKGLTEEQYF
TGTGCCACCAGCAGAGAGGAGAAGGGGTTAACGGAAGAGCAGTACTTC
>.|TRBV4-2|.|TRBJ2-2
CASSQGGGTNTGELFF
TGTGCCAGCAGCCAGGGTGGGGGGACGAACACCGGGGAGCTGTTTTTT
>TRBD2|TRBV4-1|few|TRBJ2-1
CASSPLAGGYNEQFF
TGCGCCAGCAGCCCGCTAGCGGGAGGCTACAATGAGCAGTTCTTC
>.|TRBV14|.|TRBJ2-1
CASSQDLRGEQFF
TGTGCCAGCAGCCAAGATCTTCGGGGTGAGCAGTTCTTC
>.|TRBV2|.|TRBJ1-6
CASRPGTGYLPLHF
TGTGCCAGCCGTCCGGGCACAGGGTACTTACCCCTCCACTTT
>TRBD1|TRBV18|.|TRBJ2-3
CASSPTGWADTQYF
TGTGCCAGCTCCCCGACAGGGTGGGCAGATACGCAGTATTTT
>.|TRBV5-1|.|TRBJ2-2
CASSLAQAANTGELFF
TGCGCCAGCAGCTTAGCGCAAGCCGCGAACACCGGGGAGCTGTTTTTT
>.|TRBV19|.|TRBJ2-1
CASSIRVLAPRGNEQFF
TGTGCCAGTAGTATCCGGGTCCTAGCGCCGAGGGGCAATGAGCAGTTCTTC
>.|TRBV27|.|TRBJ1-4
CASSLSGGLSEKLFF
TGTGCCAGCAGTTTATCCGGGGGGCTAAGTGAAAAACTGTTTTTT
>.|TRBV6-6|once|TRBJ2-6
CASSPRGSSGANVLTF
TGTGCCAGCAGTCCACGGGGGAGCTCTGGGGCCAACGTCCTGACTTTC
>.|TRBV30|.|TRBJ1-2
CACLFRQVETNYGYTF
TGTGCCTGTCTATTCAGACAGGTAGAAACTAACTATGGCTACACCTTC
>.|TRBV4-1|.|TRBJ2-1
CASSQDVLAWQFF
TGCGCCAGCAGCCAAGATGTGCTAGCGTGGCAGTTCTTC
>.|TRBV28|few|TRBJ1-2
CASSLGSNYGYTF
TGTGCCAGCAGTTTAGGGAGCAACTATGGCTACACCTTC
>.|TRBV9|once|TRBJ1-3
CASSDGGLGNTIYF
TGTGCCAGCAGCGACGGTGGTCTTGGAAACACCATATATTTT
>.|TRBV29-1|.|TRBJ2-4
CSVEKRQLAKNIQYF
TGCAGCGTTGAGAAAAGACAGCTAGCCAAAAACATTCAGTACTTC
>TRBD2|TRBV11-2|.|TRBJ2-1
CASSDKTRLAGSNEQFF
TGTGCCAGCAGCGATAAAACACGACTAGCGGGATCAAATGAGCAGTTCTTC
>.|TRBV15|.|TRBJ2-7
CATSQEFWDSISYEQYF
TGTGCCACCAGCCAGGAATTTTGGGACTCGATTTCCTACGAGCAGTACTTC
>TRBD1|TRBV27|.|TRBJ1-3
CASSSSGTGLTLLSGNTIYF
TGTGCCAGCAGTTCGTCCGGGACAGGCCTGACCTTACTCTCTGGAAACACCATATATTTT
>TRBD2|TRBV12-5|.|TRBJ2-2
CASGLTKTSGEPLNTGELFF
TGTGCTAGTGGTTTGACGAAGACTAGCGGGGAGCCTCTGAACACCGGGGAGCTGTTTTTT